This is a list of T cell receptor beta chains from one sample in a study of blood T cell repertoires in COVID-19. Generated by immunoSEQ multiplex PCR, the TCRdb table keeps only in-frame clones and is missing some. The sample has 100,000 or so clones; approximately 86% are singletons. The sample was peripheral blood. All receptors come from a man in his forties or fifties with active or convalescent COVID-19. The conserved cysteine and the conserved F or W are not part of the CDR3 here.

j_call v_call cdr3_aa
TRBJ2-2 TRBV5-1 ASSSQQGANTGELF
TRBJ1-4 TRBV5-8 ASSSLTGHATNEKLF
TRBJ1-6 TRBV7-9 ASSPLTGTGDGNSPLH
TRBJ2-2 TRBV5-6 ASSFRLAGGWGGELF
TRBJ2-2 TRBV5-4 ASSLTPIGPATGELF
TRBJ1-2 TRBV28 ASSASLGQPYGYT
TRBJ2-5 TRBV18 ASSPPGLQRGSLGETQY
TRBJ2-7 TRBV6-1 ASSESRVIPYEQY
TRBJ2-1 TRBV7-2 ASSLASGADLYNEQF
TRBJ1-5 TRBV28 ASSLGTGGGDQPQH
TRBJ1-3 TRBV4-3 ASSQDTPRNSGNTIY
TRBJ2-3 TRBV9 ASSVAQNTDTQY
TRBJ2-1 TRBV3-1/TRBV3-2 ASSPSQGGEQF
TRBJ2-1 TRBV7-8 ASSSLGRGTYNEQF
TRBJ1-5 TRBV27 ASSLSPGQGRLGNQPQH
TRBJ1-5 TRBV28 ASSTGDRQPQH
TRBJ1-2 TRBV28 ASSLLQGSYGYT
TRBJ1-2 TRBV7-2 ASSLGPGVGYGYT
TRBJ1-2 TRBV5-1 ASSLSRDSNYGYT
TRBJ2-1 TRBV20-1 SARTYDEQF
TRBJ1-6 TRBV20-1 SASSTVNSPLH
TRBJ1-5 TRBV19 ASRTTGDSNQPQH
TRBJ2-2 TRBV6-2/TRBV6-3 ASSYFGTSGGTGELF
TRBJ2-6 TRBV10-3 AIRSGQGAEGANVLT
TRBJ1-3 TRBV24-1 ATSDLKEPPSGNTIY
TRBJ1-5 TRBV7-8 ASSLKHRADSNQPQH
TRBJ1-6 TRBV27 ASGDRVYNSPLH
TRBJ1-1 TRBV30 AWSATANTEAF
TRBJ1-1 TRBV28 ASSSGQGGTEAF
TRBJ1-6 TRBV5-1 ASSRWTGDNSPLH
TRBJ1-5 TRBV18 ASSLQGYSNQPQH
TRBJ1-3 TRBV4-1 ASSQVRQAFSGNTIY
TRBJ1-2 TRBV5-1 ASSRTGGVDGYT
TRBJ2-3 TRBV9 ASSVAPGQGSADTQY
TRBJ2-4 TRBV3-1/TRBV3-2 ASSQTGRNIQY
TRBJ1-6 TRBV10-3 AISEGAVTYNSPLH
TRBJ1-2 TRBV27 ASSFQGARGYT
TRBJ1-3 TRBV5-8 ASSYQGAGNTIY